What follows are 15 T cell receptor beta chains derived from one specimen sequenced in a study of T cell responses to AZD1222 COVID-19 vaccine. Only in-frame clones appear in the TCRdb table, and some are missing; sequencing was by immunoSEQ multiplex PCR. This table has 50,000 or so clones, 75% to 90% appearing once. Sequenced material: peripheral blood, taken on day 0 of AZD1222 vaccination. Receptors originate from an adult in good health.

The rearrangement links TRBV5-4 to TRBJ1-2, with a weak D call TRBD1 (5 bases). Germline CDR1 and CDR2: SGHNT and YYREEE (reference sequence). V was clipped by 0 bases and J by 2 bases, with 14 bases between them. The CDR3 loop spans 16 amino acids. The CDR3 bases are TGTGCCAGCAGCTTGGCCGGGACGACGGGGAACTATGGCTACACCTTC. Amino acids: CASSLAGTTGNYGYTF.

This sequence joins TRBV5-4 and TRBJ2-2, with 14 positions matching TRBD2. The CDR3 consists of 17 residues. Germline V gene sequence: CDR1 SGHNT, CDR2 YYREEE (reference sequence). J gave up 3 bases and V 4 bases, and 5 bases lay outside the gene matches. CDR3 region: CASSPGLAGGYTGELFF. In DNA, the CDR3 is TGTGCCAGCAGCCCCGGACTAGCGGGAGGTTACACCGGGGAGCTGTTTTTT.

This clone has just a few counts. The chain links TRBV27 to TRBJ2-1, with 8 bases lining up with TRBD1. The CDR3 length is 16 residues. CDR1 is MNHEY, CDR2 SMNVEV, per germline (reference sequence). J lost 4 bases, V lost 5 bases, and 10 bases had no gene match. The CDR3 nucleotides are TGTGCCAGCAGTGCCTTCCGGGACAGGCCATACAATGAGCAGTTCTTC. As protein: CASSAFRDRPYNEQFF.

This clone was recorded once. The rearrangement joins TRBV5-6 to TRBJ1-1; TRBD1 matches at 7 bases. The CDR3 has 14 amino acids. The ends lost 2 bases at V and 2 bases at J; junction bases unmatched: 3. The germline V gene encodes CDR1 SGHDT and CDR2 YYEEEE. The CDR3 sequence: CASSFDRENTEAFF. The CDR3 DNA reads as TGTGCCAGCAGCTTCGACAGGGAAAACACTGAAGCTTTCTTT.

The J gene is TRBJ2-1, the V gene TRBV12-3 or TRBV12-4; D might be TRBD2 (6 bases). The CDR3 consists of 13 residues. V lost 6 bases, J lost 5 bases, and 11 bases lay in between. The CDR3: CASSPGLHNEQFF. CDR3 in DNA: TGTGCCAGCAGCCCGGGACTGCACAATGAGCAGTTCTTC.

The chain has TRBV5-1 and TRBJ2-1; TRBD2 matches at 13 bases. Germline CDR1 and CDR2: SGHRS and YFSETQ. This CDR3 comprises 15 residues. V gave up 4 bases and J gave up 8 bases; unmatched junction bases: 6. CDR3 in amino acids: CASSVGTSGIDEQFF. The CDR3 region has the DNA TGCGCCAGCAGCGTAGGGACTAGCGGGATTGATGAGCAGTTCTTC.

The V call is TRBV3-1 (or the pseudogene TRBV3-2), the J call TRBJ2-5, with 12 positions matching TRBD2. Germline CDR1 and CDR2: LGHDT and YNNKEL (reference sequence). The J segment lost 4 bases and the V segment lost 4 bases, leaving 7 bases of the junction unmatched. The CDR3 is 16 amino acids. CDR3 DNA: TGTGCCAGCAGCCTTAGACTAGCGGGAGTGGGAGAGACCCAGTACTTC. This translates into CASSLRLAGVGETQYF.

This rearrangement joins TRBV20-1 to TRBJ1-1, with a weak D call TRBD1 (5 bases). This CDR3 is 11 amino acids long. V was trimmed by 5 bases and J by 5 bases, leaving 9 bases between them. The germline V gene has CDR1 DFQATT and CDR2 SNEGSKA (reference sequence). CDR3 nucleotides: TGCAGTGCTGGTCAGGGAACTGAAGCTTTCTTT. As protein: CSAGQGTEAFF.

J is TRBJ2-2 and V is TRBV6-1; D gene uncertain. V was pared by 2 bases and J by 1 base, with 8 bases between. This CDR3 spans 15 amino acids. Germline assignment: CDR1 MNHNS and CDR2 SASEGT. CDR3 region: CASSESPKNTGELFF. CDR3 nucleotides: TGTGCCAGCAGTGAATCGCCCAAGAACACCGGGGAGCTGTTTTTT.

The CDR3, as DNA: TGTGCCAGGTTTAACAAGGGTGAAGCTTTCTTT. Translation: CARFNKGEAFF. The rearrangement links TRBV11-3 to TRBJ1-1; no clear D gene. V lost 9 bases and J lost 7, with 12 bases in between. CDR1 is SGHNT, CDR2 YENEEA, per germline. CDR3 length: 11 amino acids.

This clone was counted between two and nine times. J is TRBJ1-1 and V is TRBV25-1; D perhaps matches TRBD1 (5 bases). Looked up from germline, CDR1 is MGHDK and CDR2 is SYGVNS. V was trimmed by 4 bases and J by 1 base, leaving 10 bases between them. This CDR3 spans 14 amino acids. CDR3 in amino acids: CASSAVTENTEAFF. CDR3 DNA sequence: TGTGCCAGCAGTGCAGTGACAGAGAACACTGAAGCTTTCTTT.

This chain joins TRBV27 and TRBJ2-3; D gene uncertain. The germline gives CDR1 MNHEY, CDR2 SMNVEV (reference sequence). This CDR3 spans 14 amino acids. Trimming left V 5 bases short and J 6 bases short, with 15 bases between. Written as DNA, the CDR3 is TGTGCCAGCAGTCCGTCCCGCGGATCCGATACGCAGTATTTT. Translation gives CASSPSRGSDTQYF.

This sequence joins TRBV18 and TRBJ2-2; D is undetermined. Germline V lookup: CDR1 KGHSH, CDR2 LQKENI. This CDR3 has 15 amino acids. V lost 1 base and J 2 bases, leaving 8 bases between the germline ends. The CDR3 is CASSPRDRNTGELFF. The CDR3 bases are TGTGCCAGCTCACCACGAGACCGTAACACCGGGGAGCTGTTTTTT.

The rearrangement links TRBV6-5 to TRBJ1-6; D gene uncertain. Trimming took off 6 bases at V and 10 bases at J, with 10 bases between the two ends. The germline V gene encodes CDR1 MNHEY and CDR2 SVGAGI. The CDR3 extends over 12 amino acids. CDR3 coding DNA: TGTGCCAGCAGCTCACCGGGATCACCCCTCCACTTT. Its translation is CASSSPGSPLHF.

This rearrangement joins TRBV19 to TRBJ1-2; D not resolved. Germline CDR1 and CDR2: LNHDA and SQIVND (reference sequence). Trimming cost V 3 bases and J 4 bases, with 12 bases left between them. The CDR3 has 14 residues. Here the CDR3 DNA reads TGTGCCAGTAGTATGGGCAGGTTCCCCTATGGCTACACCTTC. Protein sequence: CASSMGRFPYGYTF.